This T cell receptor beta chain was recorded in a study of blood T cell repertoires in COVID-19. Whole-study context: Acute-phase and convalescent COVID-19 samples originated in the United States, Italy and Spain. PBMCs, B-cell-depleted T cells, or T cells provided the cDNA or gDNA that made up the material.

Trimming removed 1 base from V and 4 bases from J; junction bases left unmatched: 12. Germline values: CDR1 LGHNA, CDR2 YNFKEQ. The length of the CDR3 is 18 residues. Authors' data handling: Estimates of nucleated cell counts were drawn from the amplification of reference gene primers. The table came from immunoSEQ multiplex PCR; TCRdb's copy has only in-frame clones and leaves some out. The DNA gave D and trimming, while V, J and clone size come from that table. The data contain about 140,000 clones, 60% to 80% of them singletons. Sequenced: peripheral blood. The V and J genes are TRBV4-2 and TRBJ2-7; 11 nucleotides line up with TRBD1. The origin of this receptor is a man between 60 and 75 years old who had recovered from COVID-19. The CDR3 nucleotides are TGTGCCAGCAGCCAAGGCAGGGCCCCGGGACAGGGGGTGTACGAGCAGTACTTC. It is translated as CASSQGRAPGQGVYEQYF.